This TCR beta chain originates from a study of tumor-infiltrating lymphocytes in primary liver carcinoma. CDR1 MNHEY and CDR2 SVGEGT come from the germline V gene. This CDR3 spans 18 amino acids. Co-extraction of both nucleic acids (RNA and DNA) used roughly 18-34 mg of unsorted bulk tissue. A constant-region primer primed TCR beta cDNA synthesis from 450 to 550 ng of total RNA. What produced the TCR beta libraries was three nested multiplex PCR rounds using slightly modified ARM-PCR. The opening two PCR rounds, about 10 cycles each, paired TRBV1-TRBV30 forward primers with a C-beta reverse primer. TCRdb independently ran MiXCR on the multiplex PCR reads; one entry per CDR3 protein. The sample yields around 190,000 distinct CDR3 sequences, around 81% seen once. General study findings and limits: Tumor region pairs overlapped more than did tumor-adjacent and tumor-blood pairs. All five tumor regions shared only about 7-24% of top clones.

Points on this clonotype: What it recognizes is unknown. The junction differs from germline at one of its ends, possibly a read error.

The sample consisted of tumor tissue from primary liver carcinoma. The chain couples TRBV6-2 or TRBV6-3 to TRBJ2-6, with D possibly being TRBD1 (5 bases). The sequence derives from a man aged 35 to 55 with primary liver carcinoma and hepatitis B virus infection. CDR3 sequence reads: CASSPTRSSSSGANVMTF. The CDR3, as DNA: TGTGCCAGCAGTCCTACGAGGTCTTCCTCCTCTGGGGCCAACGTCATGACTTTC.